This T cell receptor beta chain was recovered during a study of T cells after yellow fever vaccination. Study-wide results and caveats: Boosting was followed by the reappearance of most primary-vaccination clones (roughly 95% CD4, about 90% CD8). Clonotypes found in both CD4 and CD8 compartments made up a small share.

This clonotype was detected ten times or more. Its antigen remains unidentified. A single record per CDR3 protein comes from TCRdb applying MiXCR to the 5' RACE reads. Found here are roughly 110,000 distinct CDR3 sequences, roughly 8.9% of them singletons; the top ten hold about 25%. The TCR originated in a man younger than 45 who received the YFV17D yellow fever vaccine. The sample in question was CD8+ T cells sorted from PBMCs, obtained 45 days after the yellow fever booster vaccination.

CDR3 region: CASSIRGGSYNEQFF. The CDR3 DNA reads as TGTGCCAGTAGTATTCGGGGGGGGTCCTACAATGAGCAGTTCTTC. The rearrangement joins TRBV19 to TRBJ2-1; 8 bases line up with TRBD2. The ends lost 3 bases at V and 1 base at J; junction bases unmatched: 2. Germline V lookup: CDR1 LNHDA, CDR2 SQIVND (reference sequence). CDR3 size: 15 residues.